This TCR beta chain originates from a study of T cells expressing NK-cell markers. On the study more broadly: Source material for TCR beta repertoires consisted of sorted CD3+CD56+NKG2C+, CD3+CD56+NKG2C- and CD3+CD56-NKG2C+ T cells. Overall study results and limits: In several donors, dominant clonotypes made up roughly 28.3-65% of CD3+CD56-NKG2C+ cells. It remained uncertain whether the expanded NKG2C+ T cell clones were specific for HCMV antigens. Dominant NKG2C+ clonotypes accounted for about 1.0-7.0% of CD8+ T cells in more than five donors.

Concerning this clonotype: The antigen is undetermined.

TCRdb re-called the 5' RACE reads; one entry per CDR3 protein, DNA not given. In total, the table holds hundreds of thousands of distinct CDR3 sequences. From germline, CDR1 is LGHNA and CDR2 YNFKEQ. The CDR3 extends over 12 amino acids. The J gene is TRBJ2-5, the V gene TRBV4-2. This TCR was recovered from a man aged 18-75 years in good health. The sample comprised blood T cells: a sorted CD56 or NKG2C T cell subset, CD4+ or CD8+ T cells, or bulk PBMC T cells (not recorded which). CDR3 region: CASSQDRETQYF.